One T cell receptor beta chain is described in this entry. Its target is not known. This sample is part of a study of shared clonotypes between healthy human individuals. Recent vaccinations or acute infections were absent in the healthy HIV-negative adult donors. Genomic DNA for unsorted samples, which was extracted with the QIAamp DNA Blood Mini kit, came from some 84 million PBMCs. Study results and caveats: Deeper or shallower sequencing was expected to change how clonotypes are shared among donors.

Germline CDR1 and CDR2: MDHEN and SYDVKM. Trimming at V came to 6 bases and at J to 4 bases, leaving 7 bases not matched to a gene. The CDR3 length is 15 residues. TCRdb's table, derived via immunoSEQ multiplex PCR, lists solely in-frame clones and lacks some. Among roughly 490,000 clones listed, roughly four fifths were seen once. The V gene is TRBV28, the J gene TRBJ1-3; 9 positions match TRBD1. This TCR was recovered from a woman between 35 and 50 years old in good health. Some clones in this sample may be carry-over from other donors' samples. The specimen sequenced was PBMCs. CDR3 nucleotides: TGTGCCAGCAGATACAGGGGGCTAGAAGGAAACACCATATATTTT. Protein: CASRYRGLEGNTIYF.